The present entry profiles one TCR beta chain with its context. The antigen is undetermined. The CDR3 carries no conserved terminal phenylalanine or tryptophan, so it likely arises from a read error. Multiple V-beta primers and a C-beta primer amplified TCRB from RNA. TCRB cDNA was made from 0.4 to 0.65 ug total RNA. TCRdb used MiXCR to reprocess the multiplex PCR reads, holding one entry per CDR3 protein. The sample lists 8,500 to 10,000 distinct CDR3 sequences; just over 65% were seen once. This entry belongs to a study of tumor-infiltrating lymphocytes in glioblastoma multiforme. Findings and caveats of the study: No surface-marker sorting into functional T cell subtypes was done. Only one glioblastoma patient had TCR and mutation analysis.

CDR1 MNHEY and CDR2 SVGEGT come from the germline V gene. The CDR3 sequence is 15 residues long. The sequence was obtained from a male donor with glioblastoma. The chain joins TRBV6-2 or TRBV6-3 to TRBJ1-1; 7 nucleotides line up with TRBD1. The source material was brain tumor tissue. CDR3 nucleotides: TGTGCCACCGCGGGACAGCACATAAAGAACACCGAAGCTTTCATT. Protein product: CATAGQHIKNTEAFI.